The clone carrying this T cell receptor beta chain was seen once. Its antigen is not identified. The source of the sample is a study of T cell responses to AZD1222 COVID-19 vaccine. Study-level findings and limits: Targeting of unmutated variant regions was reportedly seen in nearly half of spike-specific TCRs.

CDR1 and CDR2 (germline): KGHDR, SFDVKD. The CDR3 is 17 amino acids. V was clipped by 5 bases and J by 6 bases; unmatched bases: 10. TCRdb's table, derived via immunoSEQ multiplex PCR, lists solely in-frame clones and lacks some. The table includes about 120,000 clones, approximately 90% detected once. This receptor was taken from an adult in good health. The sequencing used peripheral blood, collected on day 0 of AZD1222 vaccination. The V gene is TRBV24-1, the J gene TRBJ2-2, with 11 positions matching TRBD2. The CDR3 sequence is CATSGLAGGPFAGELFF. CDR3 bases: TGTGCCACCAGTGGCTTAGCGGGAGGGCCGTTCGCCGGGGAGCTGTTTTTT.